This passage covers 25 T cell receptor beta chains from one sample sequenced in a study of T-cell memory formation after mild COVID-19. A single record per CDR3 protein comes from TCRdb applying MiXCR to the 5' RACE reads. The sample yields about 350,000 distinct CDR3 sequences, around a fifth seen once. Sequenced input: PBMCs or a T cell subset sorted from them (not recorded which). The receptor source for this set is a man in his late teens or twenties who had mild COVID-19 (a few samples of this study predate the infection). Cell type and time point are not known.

This chain's CDR3 is CATSDTKTSGGAHEQFF. CDR3 bases: TGTGCCACCAGTGATACAAAGACTAGCGGGGGGGCCCATGAGCAGTTCTTC. The chain joins TRBV24-1 to TRBJ2-1, with 14 bases matching TRBD2. The V segment lost 3 bases and the J segment 8 bases; nucleotides outside the gene matches: 8. CDR1 and CDR2 (germline): KGHDR, SFDVKD. This CDR3 comprises 17 residues.

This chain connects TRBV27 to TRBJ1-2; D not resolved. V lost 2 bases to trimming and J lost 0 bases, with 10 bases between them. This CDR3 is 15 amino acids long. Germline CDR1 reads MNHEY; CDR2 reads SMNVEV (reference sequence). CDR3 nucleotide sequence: TGTGCCAGCAGTTTAGGCGGCGAGACTAACTATGGCTACACCTTC. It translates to CASSLGGETNYGYTF.

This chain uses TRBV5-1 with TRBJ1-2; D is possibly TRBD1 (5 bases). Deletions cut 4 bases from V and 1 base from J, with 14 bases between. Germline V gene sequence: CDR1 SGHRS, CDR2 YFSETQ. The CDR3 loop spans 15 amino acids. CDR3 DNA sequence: TGCGCCAGCAGCCCCAGACAGAGTGGTAACTATGGCTACACCTTC. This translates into CASSPRQSGNYGYTF.

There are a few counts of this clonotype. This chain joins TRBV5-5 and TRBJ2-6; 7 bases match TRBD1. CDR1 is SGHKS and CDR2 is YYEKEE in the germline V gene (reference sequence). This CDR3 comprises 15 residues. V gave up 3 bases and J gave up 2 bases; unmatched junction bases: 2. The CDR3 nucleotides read TGTGCCAGCAGCTACGACAGGGCTGGGGCCAACGTCCTGACTTTC. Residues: CASSYDRAGANVLTF.

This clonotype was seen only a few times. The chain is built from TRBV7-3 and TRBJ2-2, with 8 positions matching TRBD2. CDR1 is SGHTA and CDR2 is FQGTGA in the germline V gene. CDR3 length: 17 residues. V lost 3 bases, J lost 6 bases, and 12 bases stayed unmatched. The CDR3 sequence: CASSFYVPGTRAGELFF. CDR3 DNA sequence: TGTGCCAGCAGCTTCTATGTACCCGGGACTAGGGCCGGGGAGCTGTTTTTT.

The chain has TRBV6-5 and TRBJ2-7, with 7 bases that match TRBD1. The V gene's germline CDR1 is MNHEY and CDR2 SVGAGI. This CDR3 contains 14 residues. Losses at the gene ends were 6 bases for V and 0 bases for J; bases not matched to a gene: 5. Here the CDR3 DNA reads TGTGCCAGCAGACACGGGACAGCCTCCTACGAGCAGTACTTC. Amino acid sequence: CASRHGTASYEQYF.

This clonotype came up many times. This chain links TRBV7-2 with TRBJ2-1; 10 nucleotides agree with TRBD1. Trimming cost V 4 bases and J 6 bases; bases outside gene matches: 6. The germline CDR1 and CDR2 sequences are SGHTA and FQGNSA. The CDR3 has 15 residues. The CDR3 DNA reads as TGTGCCAGCAGCTCCACCGGGACAGGGGTCAATGAGCAGTTCTTC. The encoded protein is CASSSTGTGVNEQFF.

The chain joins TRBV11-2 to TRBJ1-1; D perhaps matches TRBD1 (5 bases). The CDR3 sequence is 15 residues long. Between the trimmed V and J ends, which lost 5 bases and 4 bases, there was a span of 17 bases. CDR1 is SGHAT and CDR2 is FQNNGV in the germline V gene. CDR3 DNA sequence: TGTGCCAGCAGCCCTACGGGGGGTGGGAGCACTGAAGCTTTCTTT. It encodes CASSPTGGGSTEAFF.

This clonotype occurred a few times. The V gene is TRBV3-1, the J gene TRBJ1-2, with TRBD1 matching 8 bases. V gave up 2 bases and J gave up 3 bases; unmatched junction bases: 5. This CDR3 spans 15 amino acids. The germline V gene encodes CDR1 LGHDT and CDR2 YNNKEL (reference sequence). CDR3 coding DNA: TGTGCCAGCAGCCAAATGACAGGGGTGGACTATGGCTACACCTTC. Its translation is CASSQMTGVDYGYTF.

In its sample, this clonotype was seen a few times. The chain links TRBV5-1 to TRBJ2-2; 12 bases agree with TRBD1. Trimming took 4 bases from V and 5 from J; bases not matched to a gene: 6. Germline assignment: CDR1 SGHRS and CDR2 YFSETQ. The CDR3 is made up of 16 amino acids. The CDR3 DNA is TGCGCCAGCAGCCCGGGACAGGGGGCGCGTACCGGGGAGCTGTTTTTT. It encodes CASSPGQGARTGELFF.

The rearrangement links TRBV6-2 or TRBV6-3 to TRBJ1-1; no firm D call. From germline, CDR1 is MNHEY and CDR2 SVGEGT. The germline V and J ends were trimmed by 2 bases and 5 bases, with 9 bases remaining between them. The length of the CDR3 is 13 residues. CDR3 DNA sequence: TGTGCCAGCAGTTACCGGGTTGGGACTGAAGCTTTCTTT. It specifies CASSYRVGTEAFF.

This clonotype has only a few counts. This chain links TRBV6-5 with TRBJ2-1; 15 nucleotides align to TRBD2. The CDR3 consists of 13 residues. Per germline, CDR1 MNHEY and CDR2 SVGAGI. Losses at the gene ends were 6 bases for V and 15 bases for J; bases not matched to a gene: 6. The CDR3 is CASRGLAGGRWFF. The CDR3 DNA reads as TGTGCCAGCAGGGGACTAGCGGGGGGTCGCTGGTTCTTC.

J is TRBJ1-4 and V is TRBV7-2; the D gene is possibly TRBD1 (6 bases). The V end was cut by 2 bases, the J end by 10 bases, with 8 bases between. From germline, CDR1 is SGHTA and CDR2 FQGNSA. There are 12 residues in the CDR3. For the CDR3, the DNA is TGTGCCAGCAGCTTAACCAGGGGAAAACTGTTTTTT. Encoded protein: CASSLTRGKLFF. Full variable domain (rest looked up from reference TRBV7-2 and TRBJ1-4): GAGVSQSPSNKVTEKGKDVELRCDPISGHTALYWYRQSLGQGLEFLIYFQGNSAPDKSGLPSDRFSAERTGGSVSTLTIQRTQQEDSAVYLCASSLTRGKLFFGSGTQLSVL.

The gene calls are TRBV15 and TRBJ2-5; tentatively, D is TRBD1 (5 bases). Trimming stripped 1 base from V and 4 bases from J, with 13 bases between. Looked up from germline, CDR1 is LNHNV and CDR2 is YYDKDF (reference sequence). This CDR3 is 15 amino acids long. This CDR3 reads CATSRVRATGETQYF. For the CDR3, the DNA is TGTGCCACCAGCAGAGTCAGGGCCACTGGAGAGACCCAGTACTTC. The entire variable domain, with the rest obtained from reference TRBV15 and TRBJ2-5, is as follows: DAMVIQNPRYQVTQFGKPVTLSCSQTLNHNVMYWYQQKSSQAPKLLFHYYDKDFNNEADTPDNFQSRRPNTSFCFLDIRSPGLGDTAMYLCATSRVRATGETQYFGPGTRLLVL.

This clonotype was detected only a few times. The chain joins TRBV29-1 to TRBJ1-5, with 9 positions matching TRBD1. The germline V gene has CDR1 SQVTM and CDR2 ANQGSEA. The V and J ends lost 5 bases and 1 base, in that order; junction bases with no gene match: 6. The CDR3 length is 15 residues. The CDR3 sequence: CSVSTGGISNQPQHF. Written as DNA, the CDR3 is TGCAGCGTTTCCACAGGGGGCATAAGCAATCAGCCCCAGCATTTT. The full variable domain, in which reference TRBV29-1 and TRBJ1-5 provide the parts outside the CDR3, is SAVISQKPSRDICQRGTSLTIQCQVDSQVTMMFWYRQQPGQSLTLIATANQGSEATYESGFVIDKFPISRPNLTFSTLTVSNMSPEDSSIYLCSVSTGGISNQPQHFGDGTRLSIL.

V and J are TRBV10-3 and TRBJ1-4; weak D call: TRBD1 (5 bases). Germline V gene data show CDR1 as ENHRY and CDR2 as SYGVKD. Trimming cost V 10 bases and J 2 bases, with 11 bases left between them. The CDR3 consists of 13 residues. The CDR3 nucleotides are TGTGCCACCAGGGACCAGACTAATGAAAAACTGTTTTTT. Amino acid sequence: CATRDQTNEKLFF.

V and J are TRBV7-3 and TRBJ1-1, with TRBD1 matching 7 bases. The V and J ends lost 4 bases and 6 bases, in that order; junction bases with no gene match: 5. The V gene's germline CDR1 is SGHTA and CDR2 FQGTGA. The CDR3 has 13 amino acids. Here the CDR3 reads CASSSQGGSEAFF. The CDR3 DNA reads TGTGCCAGCAGCTCCCAGGGGGGTTCTGAAGCTTTCTTT.

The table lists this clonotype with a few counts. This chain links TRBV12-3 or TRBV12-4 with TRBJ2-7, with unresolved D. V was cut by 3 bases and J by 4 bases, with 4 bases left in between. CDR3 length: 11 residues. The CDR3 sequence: CASSFGYEQYV. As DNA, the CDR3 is TGTGCCAGCAGTTTCGGATACGAGCAGTACGTC.

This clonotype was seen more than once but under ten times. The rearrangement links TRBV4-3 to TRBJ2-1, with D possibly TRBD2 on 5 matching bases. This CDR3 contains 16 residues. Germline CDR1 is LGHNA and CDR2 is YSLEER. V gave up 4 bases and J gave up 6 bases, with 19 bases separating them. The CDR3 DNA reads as TGCGCCAGCAGCCGTGGACGGGGTACGGCGTCCAATGAGCAGTTCTTC. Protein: CASSRGRGTASNEQFF.

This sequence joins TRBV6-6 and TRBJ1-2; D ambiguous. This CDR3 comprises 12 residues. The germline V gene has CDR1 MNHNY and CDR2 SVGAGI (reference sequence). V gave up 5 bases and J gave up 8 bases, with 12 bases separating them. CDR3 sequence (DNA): TGTGCCAGCAGTCCCCTAACGGGGGGCTACACCTTC. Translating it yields CASSPLTGGYTF.

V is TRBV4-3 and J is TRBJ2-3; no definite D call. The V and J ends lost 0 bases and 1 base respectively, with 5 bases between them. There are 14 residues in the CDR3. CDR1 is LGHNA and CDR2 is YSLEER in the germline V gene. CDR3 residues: CASSQDVRTDTQYF. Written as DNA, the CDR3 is TGCGCCAGCAGCCAAGATGTCCGCACAGATACGCAGTATTTT.

CDR3 in amino acids: CASSPLTGGAYEQYF. The DNA for the CDR3 is TGTGCCAGCAGCCCGTTGACAGGGGGAGCCTACGAGCAGTACTTC. The rearrangement joins TRBV4-2 to TRBJ2-7, with 9 nucleotides matching TRBD1. V dropped 4 bases and J dropped 2; count of bases not matched to a gene: 6. The V gene's germline CDR1 is LGHNA and CDR2 YNFKEQ. The CDR3 spans 15 residues.

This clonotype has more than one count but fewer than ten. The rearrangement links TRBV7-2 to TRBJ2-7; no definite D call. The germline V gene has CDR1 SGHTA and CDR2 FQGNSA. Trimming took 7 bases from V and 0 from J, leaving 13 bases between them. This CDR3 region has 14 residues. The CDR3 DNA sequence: TGTGCCAGCACCCCCCCAGGCAGCTCCTACGAGCAGTACTTC. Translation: CASTPPGSSYEQYF.

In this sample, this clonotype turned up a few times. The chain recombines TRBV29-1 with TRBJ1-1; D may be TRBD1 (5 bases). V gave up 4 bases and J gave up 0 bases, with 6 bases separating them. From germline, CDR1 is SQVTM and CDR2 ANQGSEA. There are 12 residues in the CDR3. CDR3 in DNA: TGCAGCGTTGGAGGGGTGAACACTGAAGCTTTCTTT. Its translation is CSVGGVNTEAFF.

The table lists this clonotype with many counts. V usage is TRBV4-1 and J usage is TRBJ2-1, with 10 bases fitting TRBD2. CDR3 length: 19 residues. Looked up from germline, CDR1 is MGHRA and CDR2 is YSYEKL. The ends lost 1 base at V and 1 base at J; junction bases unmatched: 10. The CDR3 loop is CASSQVGLAGAWSYNEQFF. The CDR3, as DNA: TGCGCCAGCAGCCAAGTGGGCCTAGCGGGGGCTTGGTCCTACAATGAGCAGTTCTTC.